This T cell receptor beta chain was retrieved from a study of T cells in Graves' hyperthyroidism and ophthalmopathy (dated by TCRdb to between 2017 and 2020). Some background on the complete study: Peripheral blood samples were taken at the time of initial diagnosis, prior to any treatment. To identify distinguishing TCR V-J signatures, a discovery cohort of 90 to 100 patients was used, comprising 40 to 45 with Graves' ophthalmopathy and around 60 with stable Graves' hyperthyroidism. Prospective prediction of ophthalmopathy was tested in an independent validation cohort consisting of roughly 20 hyperthyroidism patients and approximately 16 patients who later progressed to ophthalmopathy. The 95 to 100 discovery patients were randomly split 7:3 into training and test sets. The study also compared thyroid tissue and blood T-cell repertoires from more than five Graves' hyperthyroidism patients. After sampling, hyperthyroidism patients received methimazole starting at 30 mg daily, and ophthalmopathy patients received high-dose intravenous methylprednisolone. The paper reports TCR Vbeta CDR3 sequencing of roughly 140 peripheral blood samples: over 40 ophthalmopathy, over 70 hyperthyroidism and around 17 progressor patients. What the work shows at the level of the full study, not this receptor alone: In validation, progression to ophthalmopathy was predicted by the model with almost 71% sensitivity and around 76% specificity, a median of about 6.4 months before onset. Most expanded thyroid clonotypes (frequency above 0.001) were also found in blood, which suggests that blood repertoires may mirror thyroid immune responses. A model built on a 13 V-J signature distinguished ophthalmopathy from stable hyperthyroidism, reaching about 89% sensitivity and about 81% specificity in cross-validation and 80%/75% in testing. Sample size was not statistically predetermined, and blinding of investigators to group allocation was not performed.

Trimming accounts for 4 bases at V and 8 bases at J, while the number of junction bases matched to no gene is 6. Sequences SQVTM (CDR1) and ANQGSEA (CDR2) are obtained from the germline V gene. The CDR3 covers 13 residues, taking in both the cysteine and the phenylalanine. The entry retains the CDR3 DNA only, 39 bases that are in frame from base 1. A word on this clonotype: The target of this receptor is not known. Nothing much larger sits one base from this clone, and base qualities are not available.

TCR beta CDR3 regions were amplified from RNA transcripts. The first round of RT-PCR for the TCR CDR3 was performed with the HTBI primer set and the Qiagen OneStep RT-PCR kit. A second multiplex PCR round built the libraries, followed by size selection and purification. Paired-end sequencing of the libraries was performed with 100 bp reads on an Illumina HiSeq2000. As for how the authors treated the data: SOAPnuke was used to process the raw data, throwing out any read that contained adapters or uncalled bases, had a mean Phred below 15, or lacked an exact constant-primer or identifier match. COPE v1.2.5 was used to merge the high-quality paired reads, and each unique nucleotide sequence was defined as a clonotype. Clonotypes were aligned to IMGT TRBV, TRBD and TRBJ reference segments using MiTCR v1.1. The analysis was restricted to V-J combinations with a frequency above 0.0001, which together covered roughly 99% of the repertoires. The TCS score was defined as the ratio of F50 (clonal expansion) to E x V (chaos), calculated using BLOSUM62-based TCRdist between CDR3 peptides within each V-J. Welch's t-statistics and random forest reduced several hundred V-J features to 10 to 15, which were used in a naive Bayes classifier (R e1071). TCRdb reran the public reads through fastp at Q25 and MiXCR, keeping productive beta chains. Rows with a matching CDR3 protein are joined into one entry that keeps the most common DNA and genes. Clone size and V and J calls follow TCRdb, not the original study. This sample lists around 350,000 distinct CDR3 sequences; approximately 25% were detected once. The ten largest make up 73% of the sample.

Stable Graves' hyperthyroidism was defined as the absence of progression to ophthalmopathy over 18 months of follow-up. The hyperthyroidism patients were between 18 and 65 years old and newly diagnosed, with a disease duration of less than 2 months. The study excluded patients with uncontrolled infections, other autoimmune diseases, pregnancy or lactation. Clinical symptoms, serum thyroxine and TRAb, thyroid ultrasound, and orbital computed tomography formed the basis for the diagnoses. PBMCs were separated from under 11 ml of fresh peripheral blood using Ficoll-Paque density gradient centrifugation. Total RNA was extracted using Trizol reagent, and RNA quality was assessed on an Agilent 2100 Bioanalyzer.

This sequence uses TRBV29-1 and TRBJ1-4, and 8 junction bases match TRBD1. The source material was blood. This sequence originates from a man aged 45-65 years with Graves' hyperthyroidism. The CDR3 sequence is CSVGRGLREKLFF. The nucleotide sequence reads as follows: TGCAGCGTTGGCAGGGGGCTTCGCGAAAAACTGTTTTTT. The full variable domain, with segments outside the CDR3 supplied by the reference TRBV29-1 and TRBJ1-4 proteins, appears as SAVISQKPSRDICQRGTSLTIQCQVDSQVTMMFWYRQQPGQSLTLIATANQGSEATYESGFVIDKFPISRPNLTFSTLTVSNMSPEDSSIYLCSVGRGLREKLFFGSGTQLSVL.